Following are 13 T cell receptor beta chains from one sample sequenced in a study of vaccination and CD4 T cells after COVID-19. Treatment indicated: 10-day PBMC culture with coronavirus spike peptide pools or control peptides (ViraFEST assay). Ahead of the COVID-19 pandemic (2011-2018), the CD4+ T cells of the unexposed donor were collected. No antigen has been assigned to these receptors. An Oncomine TCR Beta short-read assay was used to sequence the DNA from cultured CD4+ T cells. Scientists extracted genomic DNA from CD4+ T cells grown in culture. TCRdb reprocessed the PCR reads via MiXCR and lists one record per CDR3 protein. This table has about 11,000 distinct CDR3 sequences, about a third appearing once. Sequenced sample: CD4+ T cells from blood, cultured in vitro. These receptors were taken from a human donor in good health.

The gene calls are TRBV6-2 or TRBV6-3 and TRBJ2-7; TRBD2 is a possible D gene (5 bases). Germline values: CDR1 MNHEY, CDR2 SVGEGT. The CDR3 has 13 residues. V was cut by 8 bases and J by 3 bases, with 14 bases left in between. Here the CDR3 reads CASLRDLIYEQYF. For the CDR3, the DNA is TGTGCCAGCCTCCGGGATCTCATCTACGAGCAGTACTTC.

The chain has TRBV28 and TRBJ1-5, with D perhaps TRBD1 (6 bases). Trimming stripped 8 bases from V and 7 bases from J, with 15 bases between. Looked up from germline, CDR1 is MDHEN and CDR2 is SYDVKM. This CDR3 spans 13 amino acids. CDR3 bases: TGTGCCAGCGTATGGGGGCTTGGGCAGCCCCAGCATTTT. The encoded protein is CASVWGLGQPQHF.

This clonotype turned up a few times. This chain uses TRBV28 with TRBJ1-6; 11 bases are shared with TRBD1. The V gene's germline CDR1 is MDHEN and CDR2 SYDVKM. This CDR3 has 16 residues. V shed 2 bases and J 10 bases; nucleotides not matched to a gene: 7. The CDR3 loop is CASSLRGGTGGSPLHF. The CDR3, as DNA: TGTGCCAGCAGTTTAAGGGGGGGGACAGGGGGGTCACCCCTCCACTTT.

V usage is TRBV5-1 and J usage is TRBJ2-7; D is ambiguous. CDR1 and CDR2 (germline): SGHRS, YFSETQ. With 4 bases removed from V and 0 bases from J, the gap between germline ends came to 8 bases. CDR3 length: 13 residues. CDR3 DNA sequence: TGCGCCAGCAGCCCGAGGAACTCCTACGAGCAGTACTTC. Translated, it gives CASSPRNSYEQYF.

The V and J genes are TRBV5-6 and TRBJ1-2; D unresolved. Looked up from germline, CDR1 is SGHDT and CDR2 is YYEEEE. The V and J ends lost 0 bases and 5 bases respectively, with 11 bases between them. This CDR3 contains 14 residues. DNA for the CDR3: TGTGCCAGCAGCTTGGGGTCGGCTGTATATGGCTACACCTTC. Its translation is CASSLGSAVYGYTF.

This clonotype was seen a single time. V is TRBV5-5 and J is TRBJ1-5; 9 bases map to TRBD1. Germline CDR1 reads SGHKS; CDR2 reads YYEKEE (reference sequence). The V segment lost 4 bases and the J segment 2 bases; nucleotides outside the gene matches: 7. This CDR3 spans 16 amino acids. The CDR3 loop reads CASSDDRGIRNQPQHF. DNA of the CDR3: TGTGCCAGCAGCGATGACAGGGGGATACGCAATCAGCCCCAGCATTTT.

This clonotype was recorded a few times. This chain joins TRBV27 and TRBJ1-1; 7 bases line up with TRBD1. V shed 6 bases and J 1 base; nucleotides not matched to a gene: 5. This CDR3 region has 14 residues. The germline CDR1 and CDR2 sequences are MNHEY and SMNVEV (reference sequence). The CDR3 nucleotides read TGTGCCAGCAGAAACAGGGGATGGAACACTGAAGCTTTCTTT. It specifies CASRNRGWNTEAFF.

The chain has TRBV24-1 and TRBJ2-1, with D perhaps matching TRBD1 (6 bases). This CDR3 is built from 15 residues. Germline CDR1 and CDR2: KGHDR and SFDVKD. V was clipped by 2 bases and J by 9 bases, with 16 bases between them. The chain's CDR3 is CATSDWRPGVFEQFF. CDR3 in DNA: TGTGCCACCAGTGATTGGCGACCAGGGGTGTTTGAGCAGTTCTTC.

The sample holds one count of this clonotype. The V call is TRBV5-4, the J call TRBJ1-2; TRBD1 is a possible D gene (5 bases). Germline values: CDR1 SGHNT, CDR2 YYREEE (reference sequence). CDR3 size: 16 residues. The ends were cut back, 1 base at V and 11 bases at J, with 24 bases in the middle. In DNA form, the CDR3 reads TGTGCCAGCAGCTTGTCCGGGACCTCATTTGGCTCGATGTACACCTTC. The encoded protein is CASSLSGTSFGSMYTF. The variable domain in full, completed from reference TRBV5-4 and TRBJ1-2, reads ETGVTQSPTHLIKTRGQQVTLRCSSQSGHNTVSWYQQALGQGPQFIFQYYREEENGRGNFPPRFSGLQFPNYSSELNVNALELDDSALYLCASSLSGTSFGSMYTFGSGTRLTVV.

The chain is built from TRBV29-1 and TRBJ2-2; D not certain. The CDR3 covers 11 residues. Trimming took 7 bases from V and 5 from J, leaving 8 bases between them. CDR1 and CDR2 from the germline V gene are SQVTM and ANQGSEA. The DNA of the CDR3 is TGCAGCGCCGCCCGGACCGGGGAGCTGTTTTTT. Protein product: CSAARTGELFF.

The J gene is TRBJ2-5, the V gene TRBV19; D might be TRBD1 (5 bases). Germline-derived CDR1 and CDR2 are LNHDA and SQIVND (reference sequence). V shed 5 bases and J shed 3 bases, with 16 bases lying between them. The CDR3 consists of 15 residues. This chain's CDR3 is CASSSAQGNKETQYF. The CDR3 DNA is TGTGCCAGTAGTTCTGCCCAGGGCAACAAAGAGACCCAGTACTTC. Based on the CDR3 plus reference TRBV19 and TRBJ2-5, the full variable domain is DGGITQSPKYLFRKEGQNVTLSCEQNLNHDAMYWYRQDPGQGLRLIYYSQIVNDFQKGDIAEGYSVSREKKESFPLTVTSAQKNPTAFYLCASSSAQGNKETQYFGPGTRLLVL.

The table lists this clonotype with a few counts. The V call is TRBV6-5, the J call TRBJ2-7; 7 bases align to TRBD2. With 0 bases clipped from V and 2 bases from J, the junction kept 7 bases outside the gene matches. The CDR3 runs 16 residues. The germline CDR1 and CDR2 sequences are MNHEY and SVGAGI. The CDR3 DNA follows: TGTGCCAGCAGTTACTCGGGACTAACGAGCGCCTACGAGCAGTACTTC. Protein sequence: CASSYSGLTSAYEQYF.

This clonotype has only one observation. CDR3 residues: CASSLGTSGTGFTDTQYF. The CDR3 DNA is TGTGCCAGCAGCCTCGGGACTAGCGGGACCGGATTCACAGATACGCAGTATTTT. The chain carries TRBV12-3 or TRBV12-4 and TRBJ2-3, with TRBD2 identical over 13 bases. The CDR3 totals 18 residues. V was clipped by 6 bases and J by 2 bases; unmatched bases: 11.